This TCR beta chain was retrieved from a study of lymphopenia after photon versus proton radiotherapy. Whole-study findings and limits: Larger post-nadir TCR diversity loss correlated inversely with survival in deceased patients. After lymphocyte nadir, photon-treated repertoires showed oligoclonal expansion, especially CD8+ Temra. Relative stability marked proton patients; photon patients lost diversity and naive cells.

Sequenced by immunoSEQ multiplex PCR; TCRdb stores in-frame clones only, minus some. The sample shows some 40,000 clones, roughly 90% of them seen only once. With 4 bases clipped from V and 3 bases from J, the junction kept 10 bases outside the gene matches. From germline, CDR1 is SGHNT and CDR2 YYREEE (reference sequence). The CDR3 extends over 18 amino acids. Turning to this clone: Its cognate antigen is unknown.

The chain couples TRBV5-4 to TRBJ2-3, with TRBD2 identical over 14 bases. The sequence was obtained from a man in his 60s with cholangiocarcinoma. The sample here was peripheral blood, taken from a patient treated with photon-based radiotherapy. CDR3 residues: CASSKGTSGSEGTDTQYF. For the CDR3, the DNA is TGTGCCAGCAGCAAGGGGACTAGCGGGAGTGAGGGGACAGATACGCAGTATTTT.